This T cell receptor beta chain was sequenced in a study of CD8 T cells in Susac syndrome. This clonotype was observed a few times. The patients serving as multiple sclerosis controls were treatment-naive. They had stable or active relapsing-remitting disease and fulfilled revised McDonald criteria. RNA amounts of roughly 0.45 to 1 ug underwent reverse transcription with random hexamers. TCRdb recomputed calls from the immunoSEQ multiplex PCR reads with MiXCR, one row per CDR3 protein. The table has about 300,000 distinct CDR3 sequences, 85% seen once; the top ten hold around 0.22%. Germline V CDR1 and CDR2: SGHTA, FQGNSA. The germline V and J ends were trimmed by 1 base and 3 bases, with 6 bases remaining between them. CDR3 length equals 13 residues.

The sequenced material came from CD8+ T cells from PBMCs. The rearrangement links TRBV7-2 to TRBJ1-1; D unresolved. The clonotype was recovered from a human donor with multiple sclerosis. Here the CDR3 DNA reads TGTGCCAGCAGCTTAGGGCTGGACACTGAAGCTTTCTTT. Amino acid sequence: CASSLGLDTEAFF.